This record concerns one TCR beta chain sequence. The clone's antigen remains unknown. The input lacks base qualities; no much larger clone sits a single base away. Separate from the roughly 700-subject first cohort, the validation cohort of roughly 130 subjects was the group to which the donors belonged. The library was built by means of the immunoSEQ multiplex PCR assay. On the authors' methods: To diagnose cytomegalovirus status from the catalog of TCR beta chain sequences, a statistical classification framework was built. This immuneACCESS table, as held by TCRdb, lists in-frame sequences with V and J called but not all clones. Of the missing ones, under half trace to an unresolved V gene in checked studies; the others have no known cause. For V, J and clone size, that table is used; D and trimming come from the DNA. The sample data list about 220,000 clones, and 70% to 90% of these were observed just once. The ten largest clones capture about 2.9% of the sample.

This sample was included in a study of cytomegalovirus exposure and HLA in healthy donors (dated by TCRdb to between 2016 and 2019). For the wider study: The 666 repertoires of the first cohort and the 120 or so validation repertoires were produced on the same platform, according to a later analysis. The aim of the study was to test whether cataloging public T cell receptors could identify signatures of past pathogen exposure. A separate validation cohort of roughly 130 different subjects was used in addition to the 666-subject first cohort. To predict cytomegalovirus infection status, the study combined high-throughput TCR immunosequencing, statistical association of individual TCRs with disease status, and machine learning. Broad study findings and their caveats: Of the cluster scores, about 94% were above 0 in a later analysis, which found that TCRs clustered in the first cohort also tended to co-occur in the 90 to 150 validation repertoires. The classifier was reported to diagnose cytomegalovirus status with high specificity and sensitivity in both the original cohort and the validation cohort. Three of the identified cytomegalovirus-associated TCR beta chains were confirmed in vitro to be specific for cytomegalovirus antigens. A total of fewer than 200 TCR beta chains were listed by the study as associated with cytomegalovirus. Across donors, most TCR sequences were observed very rarely, whereas some public TCRs were present in many individuals. It was suggested by the authors that the approach could potentially be generalized to other disease states and immunological phenotypes. The validation cohort had no HLA typing available for a later analysis, so co-occurrence within that cohort was assessed over all 120 or so repertoires.

Unmatched junction bases come to 6, with V trimmed by 6 bases and J by 5 bases. For CDR1 and CDR2, the germline V gene (reference sequence) lists LNHDA and SQIVND. The CDR3 covers 14 residues, taking in both the cysteine and the phenylalanine. Only CDR3 DNA remains: 42 bases, in frame from the first base. The rearranged segments are TRBV19 and TRBJ1-1; TRBD1 fits 10 bases in the junction. The sequenced sample was PBMCs. The TCR originated in a woman younger than 30 in good health and CMV-seronegative. The DNA is TGTGCCAGTAGCACGACAGGGGGCAGGACTGAAGCTTTCTTT. It specifies CASSTTGGRTEAFF.